This T cell receptor beta chain was identified during a study of blood T cell repertoires in COVID-19. Across the whole study: Samples of COVID-19 (acute and convalescent) were obtained from the United States, Italy and Spain.

Original processing methods: Reference gene primer amplification yielded estimated nucleated cell counts. Profiling relied on immunoSEQ multiplex PCR, and the TCRdb table lists in-frame clones only, not all of them. The V and J calls and clone size come from that table; D and trimming were worked out from the DNA. The sample lists 200,000 to 250,000 clones; over 75% were seen once. The CDR3 totals 17 residues. CDR1 SEHNR and CDR2 FQNEAQ come from the germline V gene (reference sequence). J was trimmed by 0 bases and V by 2 bases; bases with no gene match: 5. Cohort allocation depended upon clinical history that participants reported.

V usage is TRBV7-9 and J usage is TRBJ1-2; 11 positions agree with TRBD1. This TCR was sampled from a man aged 30 to 45 with acute COVID-19. Sequenced input: PBMCs or T cells enriched from blood (not recorded which). The CDR3 nucleotides read TGTGCCAGCAGCTTACGGGACAGGGGGGATACTAACTATGGCTACACCTTC. It encodes CASSLRDRGDTNYGYTF.